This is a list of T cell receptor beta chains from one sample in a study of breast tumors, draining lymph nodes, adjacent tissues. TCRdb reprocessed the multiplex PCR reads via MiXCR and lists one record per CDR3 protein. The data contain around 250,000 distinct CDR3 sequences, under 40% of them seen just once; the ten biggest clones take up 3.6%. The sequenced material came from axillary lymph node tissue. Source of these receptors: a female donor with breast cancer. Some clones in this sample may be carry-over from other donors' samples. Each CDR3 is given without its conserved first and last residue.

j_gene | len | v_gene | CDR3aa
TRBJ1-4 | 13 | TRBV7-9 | ASSKNSGLGEKLF
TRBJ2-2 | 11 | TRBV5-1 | ASSPQGNGELF
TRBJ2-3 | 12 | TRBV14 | ASRWGQEEGTQY
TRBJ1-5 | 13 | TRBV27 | ASSLVRGNEQPQH
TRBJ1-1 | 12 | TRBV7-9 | ASSLQDRSAEAF
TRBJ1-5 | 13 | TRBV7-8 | ASSASDSLGQPQH
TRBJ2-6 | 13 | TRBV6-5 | ASSLQPSGANVLT
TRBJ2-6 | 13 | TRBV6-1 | ASSEKLSGANVLT
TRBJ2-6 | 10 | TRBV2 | ASRGGANVLT
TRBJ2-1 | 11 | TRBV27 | ASSLNLYNEQF
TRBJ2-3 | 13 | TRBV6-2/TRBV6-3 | ASSLAGGRTDTQY
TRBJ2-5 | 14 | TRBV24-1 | ATSGSGDRTQETQY
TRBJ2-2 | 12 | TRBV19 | ASRRSGNTGELF
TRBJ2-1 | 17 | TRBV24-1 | ATSDLGLAGGEDYNEQF
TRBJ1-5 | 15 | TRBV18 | ASSAGTGAISNQPQH
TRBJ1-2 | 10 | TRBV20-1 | SASQGAAGST
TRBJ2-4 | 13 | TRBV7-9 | ASSLGQGQRNIQH
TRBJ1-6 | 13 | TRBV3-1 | ASSQDSRVNSPLH
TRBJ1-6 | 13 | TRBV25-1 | ASSADRGTNSPLH
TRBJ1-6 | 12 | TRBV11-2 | ASRQGDRFSPLH
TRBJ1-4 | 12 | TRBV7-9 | ASSLVAANEKLF
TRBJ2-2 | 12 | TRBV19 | ASSIGPDTGELF